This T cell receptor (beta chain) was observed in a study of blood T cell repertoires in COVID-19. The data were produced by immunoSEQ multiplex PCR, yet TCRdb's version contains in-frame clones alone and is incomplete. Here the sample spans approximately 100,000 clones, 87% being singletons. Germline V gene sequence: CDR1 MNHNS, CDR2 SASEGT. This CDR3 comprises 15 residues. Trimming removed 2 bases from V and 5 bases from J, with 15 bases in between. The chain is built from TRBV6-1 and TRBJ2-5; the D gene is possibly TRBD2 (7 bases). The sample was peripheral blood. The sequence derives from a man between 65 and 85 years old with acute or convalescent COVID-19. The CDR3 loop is CASSESWGGGETQYF. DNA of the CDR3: TGTGCCAGCAGTGAATCTTGGGGGGGCGGGGAGACCCAGTACTTC.